The 9 T cell receptor beta chains below come from one sample, sequenced in a study of tumor and adjacent non-tumor tissue in lung cancer. TCRbeta libraries were built with three rounds of nested PCR, modified from ARM-PCR. TCRdb reprocessed the multiplex PCR reads with MiXCR, giving one entry per CDR3 protein. Of roughly 70,000 distinct CDR3 sequences listed, about 80% are singletons. The template was RNA from unsorted bulk tissue. The sequencing sample was made of lung tumor tissue. The receptors come from a man aged 55 to 70 with non-small cell lung cancer.

Remarks on this clonotype: Its ends do not fully match the called genes, so a read error is possible. The chain has TRBV24-1 and TRBJ2-3, with D possibly matching TRBD2 (6 bases). Germline CDR1 KGHDR, CDR2 SFDVKD. CDR3 size: 13 residues. DNA of the CDR3: TGCGCCATCAGTGATCGGGGGACAGATACGCAGTATTTT. Amino acids: CAISDRGTDTQYF.

Concerning this clonotype: A junction boundary mismatches the germline segment, possibly from a read error. The V gene is TRBV12-3 or TRBV12-4, the J gene TRBJ2-1, with D possibly being TRBD1 or TRBD2 (5 bases each). The CDR3 spans 14 residues. In DNA form, the CDR3 reads TGTGCCAGCAGTCGGGGACCGACCTACAATGAGCAGTCCTTC. It is translated as CASSRGPTYNEQSF.

With regard to this clonotype: A read error may produce the germline difference seen at one junction end. The genes are TRBV6-5 and TRBJ2-3; tentatively, D is TRBD1 or TRBD2 (6 bases each). The CDR3 has 16 amino acids. Germline-derived CDR1 and CDR2 are MNHEY and SVGAGI. The CDR3 DNA sequence: TGTGCCAGCAGTTCCCTACAGGGAGGCGATACAGATATGCAGTATTTT. Its translation: CASSSLQGGDTDMQYF.

Note on this clonotype: With a much larger clone just one base away, this may be a read error. The V and J genes are TRBV24-1 and TRBJ2-7, with 9 bases that match TRBD1. The CDR3 spans 19 residues. Germline V gene data show CDR1 as KGHDR and CDR2 as SFDVKD. The CDR3 bases are TGTGCCACCAGAGATTTGCGAACCCAACCGGGACAGGGTGTCTACGAGCAGTACTTC. Translating gives CATRDLRTQPGQGVYEQYF.

Concerning this clonotype: The conserved closing phenylalanine or tryptophan is absent in this CDR3, likely reflecting a read error. V gene TRBV11-1 combines with J gene TRBJ1-1; perhaps TRBD1 as D (5 bases). This CDR3 has 13 amino acids. Trimming took off 3 bases at V and 6 bases at J, with 11 bases between the two ends. The germline V gene has CDR1 SGHAT and CDR2 FQDESV (reference sequence). The CDR3 loop reads CASSLVPGAEAFL. The CDR3 DNA reads TGTGCCAGCAGCTTGGTGCCGGGGGCTGAAGCTTTCCTT.

This clonotype was seen just once. An end of the junction does not agree with germline; a read error may underlie this. V usage is TRBV20-1 and J usage is TRBJ2-5; D is undetermined. This CDR3 has 12 residues. Germline V gives CDR1 DFQATT, CDR2 SNEGSKA (reference sequence). CDR3 region: CSARERVQAQYF. CDR3 DNA: TGCAGTGCTAGGGAACGGGTCCAGGCCCAATACTTC.

About this clonotype: Relative to the germline gene, one junction end is altered; a read error may explain this. The CDR3 protein is CSDTKPGAFGIHNEEFF. The CDR3 nucleotides read TGCAGTGATACCAAACCCGGGGCTTTTGGGATACACAATGAGGAGTTCTTC. This sequence joins TRBV20-1 and TRBJ2-1; either TRBD1 or TRBD2 may supply D (5 bases each). The CDR3 is made up of 17 amino acids. The V gene's germline CDR1 is DFQATT and CDR2 SNEGSKA (reference sequence).

Concerning this clonotype itself: The CDR3 ends on some other residue instead of the conserved phenylalanine or tryptophan, so this is likely a read error. The limits of the CDR3 on the DNA are not certain, so only TCRdb's listed CDR3 is given. This sequence joins TRBV5-4 and TRBJ2-3; the table's D call, TRBD2, has no DNA check behind it. Germline values: CDR1 SGHNT, CDR2 YYREEE (reference sequence). Counting both end residues, the CDR3 totals 16 amino acids. This CDR3 is CASSPIEREPGDMQYL.

A note on this clonotype: This may be a read error: a much more frequent sequence differs by one nucleotide. The chain uses TRBV6-6 and TRBJ1-3, with D perhaps TRBD1 (5 bases). The CDR3 covers 14 residues. V gave up 6 bases and J gave up 0 bases, with 9 bases separating them. The germline CDR1 and CDR2 sequences are MNHNY and SVGAGI (reference sequence). The CDR3: CASRQVGSGNTIYF. CDR3 in DNA: TGTGCCAGCAGACAGGTAGGCTCTGGAAACACCATATATTTT.